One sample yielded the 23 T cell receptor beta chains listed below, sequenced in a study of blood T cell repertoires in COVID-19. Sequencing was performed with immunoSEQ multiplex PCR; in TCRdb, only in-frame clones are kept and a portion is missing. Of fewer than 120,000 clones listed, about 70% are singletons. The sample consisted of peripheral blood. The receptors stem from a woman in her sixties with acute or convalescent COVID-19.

CDR3 region: CASSLGARFKAFF. In nucleotides, the CDR3 is TGCGCCAGCAGCTTGGGGGCTCGTTTCAAAGCTTTCTTT. This sequence joins TRBV5-1 and TRBJ1-1; no definite D call. The CDR3 length is 13 residues. Germline V gene sequence: CDR1 SGHRS, CDR2 YFSETQ. The ends were cut back, 0 bases at V and 9 bases at J, with 12 bases in the middle.

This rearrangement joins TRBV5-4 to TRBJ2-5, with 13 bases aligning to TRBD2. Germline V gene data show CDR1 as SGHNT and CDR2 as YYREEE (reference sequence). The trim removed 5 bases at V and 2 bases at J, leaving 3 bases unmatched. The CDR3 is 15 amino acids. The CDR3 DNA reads TGTGCCAGCAGTACGACTAGCGGGGGGCAAGAGACCCAGTACTTC. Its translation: CASSTTSGGQETQYF.

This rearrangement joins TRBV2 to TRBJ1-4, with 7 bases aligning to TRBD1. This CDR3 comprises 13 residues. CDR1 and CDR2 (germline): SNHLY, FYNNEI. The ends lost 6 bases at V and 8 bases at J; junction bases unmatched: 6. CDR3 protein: CASRTGLREKLFF. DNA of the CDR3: TGTGCCAGCAGGACAGGGTTACGCGAAAAACTGTTTTTT. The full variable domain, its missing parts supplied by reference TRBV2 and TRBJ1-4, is EPEVTQTPSHQVTQMGQEVILRCVPISNHLYFYWYRQILGQKVEFLVSFYNNEISEKSEIFDDQFSVERPDGSNFTLKIRSTKLEDSAMYFCASRTGLREKLFFGSGTQLSVL.

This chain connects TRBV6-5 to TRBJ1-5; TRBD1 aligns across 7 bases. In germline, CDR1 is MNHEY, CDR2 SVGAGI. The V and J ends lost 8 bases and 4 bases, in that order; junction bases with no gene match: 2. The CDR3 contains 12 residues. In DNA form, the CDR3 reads TGTGCCAGCTGGACAGGTAATCAGCCCCAGCATTTT. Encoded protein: CASWTGNQPQHF.

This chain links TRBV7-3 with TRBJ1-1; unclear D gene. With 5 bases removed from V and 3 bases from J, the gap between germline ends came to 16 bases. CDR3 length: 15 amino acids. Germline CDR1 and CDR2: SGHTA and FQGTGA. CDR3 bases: TGTGCCAGCAGCACCGCGCCGGGTATGGACACTGAAGCTTTCTTT. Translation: CASSTAPGMDTEAFF.

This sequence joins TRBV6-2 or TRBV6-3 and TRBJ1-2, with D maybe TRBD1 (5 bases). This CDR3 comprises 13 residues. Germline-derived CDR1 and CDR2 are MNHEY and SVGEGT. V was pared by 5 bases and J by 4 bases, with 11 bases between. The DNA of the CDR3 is TGTGCCAGCAGTCCCACAGGCCCCTATGGCTACACCTTC. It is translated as CASSPTGPYGYTF.

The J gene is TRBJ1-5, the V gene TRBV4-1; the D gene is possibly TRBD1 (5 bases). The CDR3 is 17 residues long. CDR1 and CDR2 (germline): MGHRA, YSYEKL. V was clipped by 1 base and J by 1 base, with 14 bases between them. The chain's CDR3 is CASSQARGGKSNQPQHF. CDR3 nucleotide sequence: TGCGCCAGCAGCCAAGCTCGCGGGGGTAAAAGCAATCAGCCCCAGCATTTT.

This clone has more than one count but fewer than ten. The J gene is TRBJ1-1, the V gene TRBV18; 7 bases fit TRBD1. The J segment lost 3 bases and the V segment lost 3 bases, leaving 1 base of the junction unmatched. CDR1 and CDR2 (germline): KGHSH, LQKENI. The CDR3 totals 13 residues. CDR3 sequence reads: CASSPGTDTEAFF. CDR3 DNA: TGTGCCAGCTCACCGGGGACAGACACTGAAGCTTTCTTT.

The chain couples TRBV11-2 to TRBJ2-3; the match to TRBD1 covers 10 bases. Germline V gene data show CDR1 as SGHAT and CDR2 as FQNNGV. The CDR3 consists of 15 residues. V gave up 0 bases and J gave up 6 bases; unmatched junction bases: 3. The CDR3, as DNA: TGTGCCAGCAGCTTAGATCGGACAGGGGGGGATACGCAGTATTTT. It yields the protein CASSLDRTGGDTQYF.

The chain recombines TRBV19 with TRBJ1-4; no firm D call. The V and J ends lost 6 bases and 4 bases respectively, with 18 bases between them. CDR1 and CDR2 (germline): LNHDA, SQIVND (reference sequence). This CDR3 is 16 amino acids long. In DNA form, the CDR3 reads TGTGCCAGTAGCCTATACACGGGCGGGCTTAATGAAAAACTGTTTTTT. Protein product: CASSLYTGGLNEKLFF.

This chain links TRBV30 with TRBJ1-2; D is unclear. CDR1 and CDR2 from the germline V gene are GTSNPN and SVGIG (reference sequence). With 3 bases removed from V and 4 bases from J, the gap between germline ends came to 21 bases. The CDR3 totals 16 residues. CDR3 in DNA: TGTGCCTGGAGGCCCAATAGACGACGGGGATTCTATGGCTACACCTTC. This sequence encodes CAWRPNRRRGFYGYTF.

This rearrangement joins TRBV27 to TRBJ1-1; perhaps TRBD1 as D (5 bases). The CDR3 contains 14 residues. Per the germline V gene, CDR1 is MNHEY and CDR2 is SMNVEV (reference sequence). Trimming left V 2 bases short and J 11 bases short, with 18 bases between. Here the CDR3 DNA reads TGTGCCAGCAGTTTAATGGCCGGACATTCGGTGGCTTTCTTT. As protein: CASSLMAGHSVAFF.

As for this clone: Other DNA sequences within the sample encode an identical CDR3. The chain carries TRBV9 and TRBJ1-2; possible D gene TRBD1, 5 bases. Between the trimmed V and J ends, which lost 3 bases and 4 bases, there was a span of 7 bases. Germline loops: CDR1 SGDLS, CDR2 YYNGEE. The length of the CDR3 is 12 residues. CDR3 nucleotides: TGTGCCAGCAGCGGGGGGGGCTATGGCTACACCTTC. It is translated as CASSGGGYGYTF. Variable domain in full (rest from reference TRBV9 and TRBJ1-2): DSGVTQTPKHLITATGQRVTLRCSPRSGDLSVYWYQQSLDQGLQFLIQYYNGEERAKGNILERFSAQQFPDLHSELNLSSLELGDSALYFCASSGGGYGYTFGSGTRLTVV.

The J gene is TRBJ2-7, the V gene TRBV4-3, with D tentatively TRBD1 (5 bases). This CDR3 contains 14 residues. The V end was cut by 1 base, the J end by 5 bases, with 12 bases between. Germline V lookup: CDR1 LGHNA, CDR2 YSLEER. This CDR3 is CASSQVVGAHEQYF. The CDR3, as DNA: TGCGCCAGCAGCCAAGTAGTAGGGGCCCACGAGCAGTACTTC.

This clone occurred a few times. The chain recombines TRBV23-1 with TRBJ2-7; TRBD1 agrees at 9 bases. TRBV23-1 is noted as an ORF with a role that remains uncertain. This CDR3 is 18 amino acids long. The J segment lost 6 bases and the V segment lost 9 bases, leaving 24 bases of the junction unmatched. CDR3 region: CARPGQGRPEQVGPEQYF. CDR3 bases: TGCGCCAGACCGGGACAGGGTCGTCCCGAGCAGGTTGGGCCCGAGCAGTACTTC.

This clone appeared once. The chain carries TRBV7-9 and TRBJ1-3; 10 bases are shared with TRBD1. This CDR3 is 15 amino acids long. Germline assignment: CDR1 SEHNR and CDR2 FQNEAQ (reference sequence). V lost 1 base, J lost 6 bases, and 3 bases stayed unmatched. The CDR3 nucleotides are TGTGCCAGCAGCTTAGTTGGGACAGGGGTAAACACCATATATTTT. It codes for CASSLVGTGVNTIYF.

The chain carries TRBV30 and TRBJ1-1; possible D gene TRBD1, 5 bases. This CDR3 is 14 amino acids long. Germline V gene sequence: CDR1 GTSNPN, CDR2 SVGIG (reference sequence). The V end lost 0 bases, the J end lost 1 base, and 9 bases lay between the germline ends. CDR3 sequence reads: CAWSVLQENTEAFF. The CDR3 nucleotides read TGTGCCTGGAGTGTACTACAGGAGAACACTGAAGCTTTCTTT.

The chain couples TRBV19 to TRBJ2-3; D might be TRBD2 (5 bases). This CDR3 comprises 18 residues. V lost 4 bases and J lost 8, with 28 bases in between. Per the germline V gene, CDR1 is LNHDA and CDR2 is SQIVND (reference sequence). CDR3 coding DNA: TGTGCCAGTAGTAAAGAACCCCAAAGCACGGGATCTCGGGTTACGCAGTATTTT. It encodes CASSKEPQSTGSRVTQYF.

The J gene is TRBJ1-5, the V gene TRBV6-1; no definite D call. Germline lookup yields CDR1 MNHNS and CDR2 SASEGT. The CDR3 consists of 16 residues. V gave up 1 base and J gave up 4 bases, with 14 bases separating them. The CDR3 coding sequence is TGTGCCAGCAGTGAAGGGATCAGGTCAGAAAATCAGCCCCAGCATTTT. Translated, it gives CASSEGIRSENQPQHF.

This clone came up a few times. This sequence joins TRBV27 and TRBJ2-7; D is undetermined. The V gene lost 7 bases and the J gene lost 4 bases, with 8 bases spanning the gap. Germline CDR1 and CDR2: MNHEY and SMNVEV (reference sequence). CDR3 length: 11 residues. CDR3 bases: TGTGCCAGCACCGACGGGTACGAGCAGTACTTC. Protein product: CASTDGYEQYF.

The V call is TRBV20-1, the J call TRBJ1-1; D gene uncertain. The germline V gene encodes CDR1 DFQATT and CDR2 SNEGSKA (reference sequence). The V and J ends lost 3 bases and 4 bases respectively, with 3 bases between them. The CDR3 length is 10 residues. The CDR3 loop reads CSARRTEAFF. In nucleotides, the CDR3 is TGCAGTGCTAGGCGCACTGAAGCTTTCTTT.

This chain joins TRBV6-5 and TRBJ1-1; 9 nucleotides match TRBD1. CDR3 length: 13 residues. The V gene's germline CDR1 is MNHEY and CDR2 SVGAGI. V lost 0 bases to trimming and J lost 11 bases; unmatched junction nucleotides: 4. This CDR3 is CASSYSQGALAFF. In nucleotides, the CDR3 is TGTGCCAGCAGTTACTCACAGGGGGCTCTGGCTTTCTTT.

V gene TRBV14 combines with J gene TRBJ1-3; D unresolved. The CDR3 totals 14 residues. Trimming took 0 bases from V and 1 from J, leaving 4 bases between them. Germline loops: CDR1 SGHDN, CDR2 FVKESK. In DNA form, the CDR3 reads TGTGCCAGCAGCCAAGATTCTTCTGGAAACACCATATATTTT. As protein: CASSQDSSGNTIYF.